The rows below give T cell receptor beta chains drawn from one sample of a study of cytomegalovirus exposure and HLA in healthy donors. Repertoires were generated with immunoSEQ multiplex PCR, while TCRdb's copy carries only in-frame clones and drops some. The sample has 120,000 to 150,000 clones; 66% are singletons. The sample comprised PBMCs. All receptors come from a woman aged 55 to 70 in good health and CMV-seronegative. The CDR3 runs from the conserved cysteine through the conserved F or W. D genes are given only for firm matches. Some rows mark clone size as missing; the rest say once, few, many or name a class of expanded clone.

J: TRBJ1-4
D: TRBD1
V: TRBV12-5
size: few
CDR3: CASGNPRDRGRLNEKLFF
DNA: TGTGCTAGTGGGAACCCCCGGGACAGGGGACGGCTAAATGAAAAACTGTTTTTT

J: TRBJ2-6
D: TRBD1
V: TRBV2
size: once
CDR3: CASSIRQGLTGANVLTF
DNA: TGTGCCAGCAGCATACGACAGGGTTTAACTGGGGCCAACGTCCTGACTTTC

J: TRBJ2-4
D: .
V: TRBV7-2
size: .
CDR3: CASSHRQGLNIQYF
DNA: TGTGCCAGCAGCCATCGACAGGGACTAAACATTCAGTACTTC

J: TRBJ2-3
D: TRBD1
V: TRBV5-1
size: .
CDR3: CASSPQGTATDTQYF
DNA: TGCGCCAGCAGCCCCCAAGGGACAGCCACAGATACGCAGTATTTT

J: TRBJ2-7
D: TRBD2
V: TRBV13
size: few
CDR3: CASSLLRGAGEQYF
DNA: TGTGCCAGCAGCTTACTGCGGGGGGCCGGCGAGCAGTACTTC

J: TRBJ2-5
D: .
V: TRBV18
size: .
CDR3: CASSRDSQETQYF
DNA: TGTGCCAGCTCACGCGACAGTCAAGAGACCCAGTACTTC

J: TRBJ2-1
D: .
V: TRBV7-2
size: .
CDR3: CASSLAPPGKYEQFF
DNA: TGTGCCAGCAGCTTAGCCCCCCCCGGGAAGTATGAGCAGTTCTTC

J: TRBJ2-3
D: TRBD2
V: TRBV7-2
size: .
CDR3: CASSPGVAGTTDTQYF
DNA: TGTGCCAGCAGCCCAGGGGTAGCGGGAACTACAGATACGCAGTATTTT

J: TRBJ1-3
D: .
V: TRBV7-2
size: .
CDR3: CASSQGGGRRFGNTIYF
DNA: TGTGCCAGCAGCCAAGGGGGGGGGCGAAGGTTTGGAAACACCATATATTTT

J: TRBJ1-1
D: .
V: TRBV5-1
size: .
CDR3: CASWPTTLNTEAFF
DNA: TGCGCCAGCTGGCCGACAACTCTGAACACTGAAGCTTTCTTT

J: TRBJ2-3
D: TRBD1
V: TRBV2
size: .
CDR3: CASSTDRGSTDTQYF
DNA: TGTGCCAGCAGTACAGACAGGGGCAGCACAGATACGCAGTATTTT

J: TRBJ1-2
D: TRBD1
V: TRBV5-1
size: .
CDR3: CASSLAGTVDYGYTF
DNA: TGCGCCAGCAGCTTGGCCGGGACAGTTGACTATGGCTACACCTTC

J: TRBJ2-7
D: TRBD1
V: TRBV10-3
size: .
CDR3: CAISPDRGLSSEQYF
DNA: TGTGCCATCAGTCCGGACAGGGGGCTATCGAGCGAGCAGTACTTC

J: TRBJ2-1
D: TRBD1
V: TRBV15
size: .
CDR3: CATSSAVRDSSYNEQFF
DNA: TGTGCCACCAGCAGCGCGGTCCGGGACAGCTCCTACAATGAGCAGTTCTTC

J: TRBJ1-3
D: .
V: TRBV5-4
size: once
CDR3: CASSPTFGNTIYF
DNA: TGTGCCAGCAGCCCCACTTTTGGAAACACCATATATTTT

J: TRBJ1-3
D: .
V: TRBV7-2
size: few
CDR3: CASSSVHAGNTIYF
DNA: TGTGCCAGCAGCTCGGTTCATGCTGGAAACACCATATATTTT

J: TRBJ2-7
D: .
V: TRBV7-8
size: .
CDR3: CASSLAGSYEQYF
DNA: TGTGCCAGCAGCTTAGCCGGCTCCTACGAGCAGTACTTC

J: TRBJ1-2
D: TRBD1
V: TRBV9
size: .
CDR3: CASSHDRGEPSNYGYTF
DNA: TGTGCCAGCAGCCATGACAGGGGGGAGCCCTCTAACTATGGCTACACCTTC

J: TRBJ2-1
D: .
V: TRBV2
size: .
CDR3: CASSRGFNEQFF
DNA: TGTGCCAGCAGTCGGGGTTTCAATGAGCAGTTCTTC

J: TRBJ1-2
D: TRBD1
V: TRBV18
size: .
CDR3: CASSPSGTGGNYGYTF
DNA: TGTGCCAGCTCACCCTCCGGGACAGGGGGCAACTATGGCTACACCTTC

J: TRBJ2-4
D: TRBD1
V: TRBV5-4
size: .
CDR3: CASSLGVGQALAKNIQYF
DNA: TGTGCCAGCAGCTTGGGCGTTGGACAGGCCCTAGCCAAAAACATTCAGTACTTC

J: TRBJ1-2
D: .
V: TRBV14
size: .
CDR3: CASSPKIRGHNYGYTF
DNA: TGTGCCAGCAGTCCAAAAATTCGAGGACATAACTATGGCTACACCTTC

J: TRBJ2-2
D: .
V: TRBV19
size: .
CDR3: CASSIGSAGSNTGELFF
DNA: TGTGCCAGTAGTATAGGGTCGGCGGGATCGAACACCGGGGAGCTGTTTTTT

J: TRBJ2-1
D: .
V: TRBV7-8
size: .
CDR3: CASSSRISTYNEQFF
DNA: TGTGCCAGCAGCTCGAGGATATCTACCTACAATGAGCAGTTCTTC

J: TRBJ2-3
D: TRBD2
V: TRBV6-6
size: .
CDR3: CASSQILADTQYF
DNA: TGTGCCAGCAGTCAGATACTAGCGGATACGCAGTATTTT

J: TRBJ1-5
D: TRBD1
V: TRBV29-1
size: .
CDR3: CSVETGQKNQPQHF
DNA: TGCAGCGTTGAGACGGGACAGAAGAATCAGCCCCAGCATTTT

J: TRBJ2-3
D: TRBD2
V: TRBV5-6
size: .
CDR3: CASSYPGLAGASTDTQYF
DNA: TGTGCCAGCAGTTACCCGGGACTAGCGGGGGCCAGCACAGATACGCAGTATTTT

J: TRBJ1-6
D: .
V: TRBV9
size: .
CDR3: CASSATGTTNSPLHF
DNA: TGTGCCAGCAGCGCTACCGGGACAACGAATTCACCCCTCCACTTT

J: TRBJ1-1
D: TRBD1
V: TRBV5-5
size: many
CDR3: CASSLSGQGGYTEAFF
DNA: TGTGCCAGCAGCTTGTCGGGACAGGGGGGGTACACTGAAGCTTTCTTT

J: TRBJ2-5
D: .
V: TRBV9
size: .
CDR3: CASSVVVVLGLFHQETQYF
DNA: TGTGCCAGCAGCGTAGTAGTCGTTTTAGGACTATTCCATCAAGAGACCCAGTACTTC

J: TRBJ1-5
D: .
V: TRBV15
size: .
CDR3: CATSRYTVNQPQHF
DNA: TGTGCCACCAGCAGATATACAGTAAATCAGCCCCAGCATTTT

J: TRBJ2-5
D: .
V: TRBV6-5
size: .
CDR3: CASSKTRRETQYF
DNA: TGTGCCAGCAGTAAGACTCGGAGGGAGACCCAGTACTTC

J: TRBJ2-2
D: TRBD1
V: TRBV7-2
size: .
CDR3: CASSLSGQGAKGMLFF
DNA: TGTGCCAGCAGCTTATCAGGACAGGGGGCGAAGGGGATGCTGTTTTTT

J: TRBJ1-2
D: .
V: TRBV6-1
size: .
CDR3: CASIGGYGYTF
DNA: TGTGCCAGCATAGGCGGCTATGGCTACACCTTC

J: TRBJ1-3
D: .
V: TRBV9
size: .
CDR3: CASNSFGSGGTTYF
DNA: TGTGCCAGCAACTCTTTTGGCAGCGGTGGCACCACATATTTT

J: TRBJ2-7
D: .
V: TRBV5-4
size: few
CDR3: CASSPGQGGIYEQYF
DNA: TGTGCCAGCAGCCCTGGGCAGGGGGGAATCTACGAGCAGTACTTC

J: TRBJ2-2
D: TRBD2
V: TRBV5-1
size: .
CDR3: CASSSGLAGELFF
DNA: TGCGCCAGCAGCTCGGGACTAGCCGGGGAGCTGTTTTTT

J: TRBJ2-5
D: .
V: TRBV29-1
size: .
CDR3: CSVGLRGGGETQYF
DNA: TGCAGCGTCGGCCTCAGGGGTGGGGGTGAGACCCAGTACTTC

J: TRBJ2-7
D: .
V: TRBV5-1
size: .
CDR3: CASSLRQGNYEQYF
DNA: TGCGCCAGCAGCTTGCGCCAGGGAAACTACGAGCAGTACTTC

J: TRBJ2-7
D: TRBD1
V: TRBV5-4
size: .
CDR3: CASSPDRGSSYEQYF
DNA: TGTGCCAGCAGCCCTGACAGGGGTAGCTCCTACGAGCAGTACTTC

J: TRBJ2-5
D: .
V: TRBV5-4
size: .
CDR3: CASSLAGGLAETQYF
DNA: TGTGCCAGCAGCTTGGCCGGGGGACTTGCAGAGACCCAGTACTTC

J: TRBJ2-4
D: .
V: TRBV19
size: .
CDR3: CASSSEALAKNIQYF
DNA: TGTGCCAGTAGTAGTGAGGCTCTAGCCAAAAACATTCAGTACTTC

J: TRBJ2-1
D: .
V: TRBV7-9
size: few
CDR3: CASSLLGREGGNEQFF
DNA: TGTGCCAGCAGCTTATTGGGCAGAGAGGGCGGGAATGAGCAGTTCTTC

J: TRBJ2-7
D: TRBD1
V: TRBV19
size: .
CDR3: CASRPGQISYEQYF
DNA: TGTGCCAGTAGACCGGGACAGATAAGCTACGAGCAGTACTTC

J: TRBJ2-3
D: TRBD1
V: TRBV11-2
size: .
CDR3: CASKYAKTGFTDTQYF
DNA: TGTGCCAGCAAGTACGCCAAGACAGGGTTCACCGATACGCAGTATTTT

J: TRBJ2-4
D: .
V: TRBV28
size: .
CDR3: CASSRDRSLAKNIQYF
DNA: TGTGCCAGCAGCCGAGACAGGAGCTTAGCCAAAAACATTCAGTACTTC

J: TRBJ2-1
D: TRBD2
V: TRBV19
size: few
CDR3: CASSIGRGLGPDEQFF
DNA: TGTGCCAGTAGTATTGGGAGGGGACTGGGGCCTGATGAGCAGTTCTTC

J: TRBJ2-7
D: .
V: TRBV6-6
size: .
CDR3: CASSKRTSSSYEQYF
DNA: TGTGCCAGCAGTAAGCGGACTTCTAGCTCCTACGAGCAGTACTTC

J: TRBJ1-6
D: TRBD1
V: TRBV5-3
size: once
CDR3: CARSERGQVGVNSPLHF
DNA: TGTGCCAGAAGCGAAAGAGGACAGGTCGGGGTCAATTCACCCCTCCACTTT

J: TRBJ2-3
D: TRBD2
V: TRBV19
size: .
CDR3: CASSIDNTGTSGGSTQYF
DNA: TGTGCCAGTAGTATAGATAATACCGGGACTAGCGGGGGCTCTACGCAGTATTTT

J: TRBJ2-3
D: TRBD1
V: TRBV18
size: .
CDR3: CASSPGTGEADTQYF
DNA: TGTGCCAGCTCACCAGGGACAGGGGAGGCAGATACGCAGTATTTT

J: TRBJ2-7
D: .
V: TRBV10-1
size: .
CDR3: CASSEVTPGVRREQYF
DNA: TGCGCCAGCAGTGAGGTTACCCCGGGGGTTCGTCGCGAGCAGTACTTC

J: TRBJ1-6
D: TRBD1
V: TRBV6-5
size: .
CDR3: CASSYLNRGDSPLHF
DNA: TGTGCCAGCAGTTACTTGAACAGGGGGGATTCACCCCTCCACTTT

J: TRBJ1-3
D: .
V: TRBV28
size: few
CDR3: CASSTPWDTRNTIYF
DNA: TGTGCCAGCAGTACCCCTTGGGACACCCGGAACACCATATATTTT

J: TRBJ2-4
D: .
V: TRBV14
size: .
CDR3: CASSQGAGALAKNIQYF
DNA: TGTGCCAGCAGCCAAGGGGCAGGCGCTCTAGCCAAAAACATTCAGTACTTC

J: TRBJ2-7
D: TRBD1
V: TRBV5-1
size: .
CDR3: CASSRGTGPYEQYF
DNA: TGCGCCAGCAGCAGGGGGACAGGCCCCTACGAGCAGTACTTC

J: TRBJ2-7
D: .
V: TRBV10-3
size: .
CDR3: CAISESRDSYEQYF
DNA: TGTGCCATCAGTGAGTCGCGGGACTCCTACGAGCAGTACTTC

J: TRBJ2-2
D: .
V: TRBV7-2
size: .
CDR3: CASSLKQGTGELFF
DNA: TGTGCCAGCAGCCTCAAACAGGGAACCGGGGAGCTGTTTTTT

J: TRBJ2-7
D: .
V: TRBV7-9
size: .
CDR3: CASSLGTGIHEQYF
DNA: TGTGCCAGCAGCTTAGGAACAGGGATCCACGAGCAGTACTTC

J: TRBJ2-6
D: TRBD2
V: TRBV5-4
size: few
CDR3: CASSLFSGGAGANVLTF
DNA: TGTGCCAGCAGCTTGTTTAGCGGGGGGGCTGGGGCCAACGTCCTGACTTTC